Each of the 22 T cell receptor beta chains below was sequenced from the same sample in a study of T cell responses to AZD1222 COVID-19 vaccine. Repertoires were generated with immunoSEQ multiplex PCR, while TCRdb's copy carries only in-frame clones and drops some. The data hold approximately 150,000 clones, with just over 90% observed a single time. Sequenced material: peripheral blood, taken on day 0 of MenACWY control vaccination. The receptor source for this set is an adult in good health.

The CDR3 region is CASSSLGAQGKLFF. CDR3 nucleotides: TGTGCCAGCAGCTCCTTAGGGGCCCAGGGGAAACTGTTTTTT. V usage is TRBV7-2 and J usage is TRBJ1-4; tentative D call: TRBD1 (6 bases). The CDR3 has 14 amino acids. V was pared by 4 bases and J by 11 bases, with 17 bases between. CDR1 is SGHTA and CDR2 is FQGNSA in the germline V gene.

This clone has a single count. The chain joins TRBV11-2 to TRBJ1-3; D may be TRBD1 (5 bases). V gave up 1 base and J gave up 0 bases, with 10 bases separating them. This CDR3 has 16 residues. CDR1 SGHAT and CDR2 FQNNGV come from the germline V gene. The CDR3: CASSLGGFSSGNTIYF. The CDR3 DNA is TGTGCCAGCAGCTTAGGGGGGTTTAGCTCTGGAAACACCATATATTTT. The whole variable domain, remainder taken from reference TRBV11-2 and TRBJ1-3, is EAGVAQSPRYKIIEKRQSVAFWCNPISGHATLYWYQQILGQGPKLLIQFQNNGVVDDSQLPKDRFSAERLKGVDSTLKIQPAKLEDSAVYLCASSLGGFSSGNTIYFGEGSWLTVV.

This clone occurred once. Here the CDR3 reads CASSIRFSGANTGELFF. The CDR3 DNA reads TGTGCCAGTAGTATTAGGTTCAGCGGGGCGAACACCGGGGAGCTGTTTTTT. The chain combines TRBV19 with TRBJ2-2, with 7 bases lining up with TRBD2. Germline lookup yields CDR1 LNHDA and CDR2 SQIVND (reference sequence). The ends lost 3 bases at V and 0 bases at J; junction bases unmatched: 7. The CDR3 is made up of 17 amino acids.

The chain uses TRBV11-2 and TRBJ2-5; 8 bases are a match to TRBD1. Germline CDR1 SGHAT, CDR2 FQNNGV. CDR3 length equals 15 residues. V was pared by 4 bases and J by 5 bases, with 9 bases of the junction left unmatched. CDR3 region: CASSSQGAGGETQYF. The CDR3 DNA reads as TGTGCCAGCAGCTCTCAGGGGGCCGGAGGGGAGACCCAGTACTTC.

CDR3: CASSLKRDYPITGELFF. Here the CDR3 DNA reads TGTGCCAGCAGCTTGAAAAGGGACTACCCGATCACCGGGGAGCTGTTTTTT. The chain is built from TRBV7-2 and TRBJ2-2; 7 positions agree with TRBD2. There are 17 residues in the CDR3. The germline gives CDR1 SGHTA, CDR2 FQGNSA. V was clipped by 3 bases and J by 4 bases; unmatched bases: 11.

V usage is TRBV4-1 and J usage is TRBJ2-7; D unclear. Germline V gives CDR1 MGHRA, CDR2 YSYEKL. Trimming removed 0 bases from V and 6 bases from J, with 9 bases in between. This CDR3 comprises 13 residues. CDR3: CASSQEQRVEQYF. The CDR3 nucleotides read TGCGCCAGCAGCCAAGAACAAAGGGTCGAGCAGTACTTC.

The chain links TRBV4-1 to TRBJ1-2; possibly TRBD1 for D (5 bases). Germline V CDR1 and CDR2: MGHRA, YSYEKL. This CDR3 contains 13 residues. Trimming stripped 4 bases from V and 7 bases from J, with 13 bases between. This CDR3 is CASSLGVSGGYTF. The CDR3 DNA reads TGCGCCAGCAGCCTGGGGGTCTCCGGTGGCTACACCTTC.

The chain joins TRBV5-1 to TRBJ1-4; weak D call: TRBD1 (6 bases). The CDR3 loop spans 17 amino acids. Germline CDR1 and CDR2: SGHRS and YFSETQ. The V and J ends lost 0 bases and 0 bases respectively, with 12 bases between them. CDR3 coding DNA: TGCGCCAGCAGCTTGGGAGGGGGGCCCGCAACTAATGAAAAACTGTTTTTT. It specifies CASSLGGGPATNEKLFF.

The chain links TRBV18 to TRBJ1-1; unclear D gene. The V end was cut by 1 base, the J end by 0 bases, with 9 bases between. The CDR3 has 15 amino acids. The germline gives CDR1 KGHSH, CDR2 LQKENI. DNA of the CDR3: TGTGCCAGCTCACCACTGGCAGCTATGAACACTGAAGCTTTCTTT. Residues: CASSPLAAMNTEAFF. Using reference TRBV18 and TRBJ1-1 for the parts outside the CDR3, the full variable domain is NAGVMQNPRHLVRRRGQEARLRCSPMKGHSHVYWYRQLPEEGLKFMVYLQKENIIDESGMPKERFSAEFPKEGPSILRIQQVVRGDSAAYFCASSPLAAMNTEAFFGQGTRLTVV.

CDR3 region: CASSESNQPQHF. The CDR3 DNA reads TGTGCCAGTAGTGAAAGCAATCAGCCCCAGCATTTT. The rearrangement links TRBV19 to TRBJ1-5; D gene ambiguous. Germline assignment: CDR1 LNHDA and CDR2 SQIVND (reference sequence). V lost 5 bases and J lost 1, with 3 bases in between. The CDR3 runs to 12 residues.

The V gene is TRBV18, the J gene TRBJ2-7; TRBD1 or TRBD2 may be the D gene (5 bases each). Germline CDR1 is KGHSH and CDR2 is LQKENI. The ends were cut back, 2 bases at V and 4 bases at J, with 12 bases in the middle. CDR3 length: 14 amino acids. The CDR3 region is CASSPYGAGYEQYF. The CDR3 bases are TGTGCCAGCTCACCATACGGGGCAGGATACGAGCAGTACTTC.

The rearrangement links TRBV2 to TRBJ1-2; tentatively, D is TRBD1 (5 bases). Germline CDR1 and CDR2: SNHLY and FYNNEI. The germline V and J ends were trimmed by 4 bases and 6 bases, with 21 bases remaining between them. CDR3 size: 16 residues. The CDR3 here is CASSVGFSGARNGYTF. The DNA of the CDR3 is TGTGCCAGCAGTGTAGGGTTTTCCGGGGCCCGGAATGGCTACACCTTC.

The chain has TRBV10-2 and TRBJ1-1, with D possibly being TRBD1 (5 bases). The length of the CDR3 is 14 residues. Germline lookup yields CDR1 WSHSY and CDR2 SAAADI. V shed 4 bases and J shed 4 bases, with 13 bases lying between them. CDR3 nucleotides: TGCGCCAGCAGTGCAGGGTTTGGGGGCACTGAAGCTTTCTTT. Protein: CASSAGFGGTEAFF.

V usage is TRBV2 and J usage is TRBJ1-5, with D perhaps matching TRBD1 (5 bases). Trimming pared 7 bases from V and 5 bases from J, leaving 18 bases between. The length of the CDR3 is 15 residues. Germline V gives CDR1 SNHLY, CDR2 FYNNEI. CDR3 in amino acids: CASTGRRGADQPQHF. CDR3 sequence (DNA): TGTGCCAGCACTGGGAGACGTGGGGCGGATCAGCCCCAGCATTTT.

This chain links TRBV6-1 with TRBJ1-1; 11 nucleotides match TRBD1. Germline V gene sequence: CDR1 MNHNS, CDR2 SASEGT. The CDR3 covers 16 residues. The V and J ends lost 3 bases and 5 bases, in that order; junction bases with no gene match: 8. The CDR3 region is CASSERTGGGLTEAFF. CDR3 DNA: TGTGCCAGCAGTGAGCGGACAGGGGGCGGTTTGACTGAAGCTTTCTTT.

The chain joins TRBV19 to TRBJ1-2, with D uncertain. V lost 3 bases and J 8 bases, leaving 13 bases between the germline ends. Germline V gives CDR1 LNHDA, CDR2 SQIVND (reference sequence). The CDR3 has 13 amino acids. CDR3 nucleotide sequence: TGTGCCAGTAGTATGAATAGCGGAATCGGCTACACCTTC. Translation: CASSMNSGIGYTF. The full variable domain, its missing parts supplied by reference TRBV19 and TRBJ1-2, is DGGITQSPKYLFRKEGQNVTLSCEQNLNHDAMYWYRQDPGQGLRLIYYSQIVNDFQKGDIAEGYSVSREKKESFPLTVTSAQKNPTAFYLCASSMNSGIGYTFGSGTRLTVV.

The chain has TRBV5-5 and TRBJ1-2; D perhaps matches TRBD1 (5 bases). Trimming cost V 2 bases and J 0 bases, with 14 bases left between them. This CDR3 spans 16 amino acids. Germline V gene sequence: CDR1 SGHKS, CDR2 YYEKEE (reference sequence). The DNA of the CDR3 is TGTGCCAGCAGCTTTGTTGTTGACAGAGCTAACTATGGCTACACCTTC. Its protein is CASSFVVDRANYGYTF.

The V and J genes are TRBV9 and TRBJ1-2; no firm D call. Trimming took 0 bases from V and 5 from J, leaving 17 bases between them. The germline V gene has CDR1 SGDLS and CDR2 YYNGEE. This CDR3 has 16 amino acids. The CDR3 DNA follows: TGTGCCAGCAGCGTAGACCCGGCAGCCCTACAATATGGCTACACCTTC. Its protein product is CASSVDPAALQYGYTF.

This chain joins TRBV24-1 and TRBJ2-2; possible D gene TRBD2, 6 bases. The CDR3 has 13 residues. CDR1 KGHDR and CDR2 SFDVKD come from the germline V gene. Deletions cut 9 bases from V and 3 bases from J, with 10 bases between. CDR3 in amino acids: CATARDYTGELFF. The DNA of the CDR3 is TGTGCCACCGCCAGGGACTACACCGGGGAGCTGTTTTTT.

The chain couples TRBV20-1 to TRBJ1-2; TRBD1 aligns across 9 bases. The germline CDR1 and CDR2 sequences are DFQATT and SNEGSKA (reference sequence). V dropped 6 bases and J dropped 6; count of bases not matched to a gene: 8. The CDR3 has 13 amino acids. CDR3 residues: CSASDRGRDGYTF. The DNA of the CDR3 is TGCAGTGCGAGTGACAGGGGGAGGGATGGCTACACCTTC.

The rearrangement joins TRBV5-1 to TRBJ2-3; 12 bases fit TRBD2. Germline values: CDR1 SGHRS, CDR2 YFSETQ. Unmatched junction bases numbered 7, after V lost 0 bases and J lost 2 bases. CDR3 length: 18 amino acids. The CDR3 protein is CASSLGLAGEGHTDTQYF. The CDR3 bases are TGCGCCAGCAGCTTGGGACTAGCGGGGGAGGGGCACACAGATACGCAGTATTTT. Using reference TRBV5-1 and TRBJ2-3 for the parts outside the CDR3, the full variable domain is KAGVTQTPRYLIKTRGQQVTLSCSPISGHRSVSWYQQTPGQGLQFLFEYFSETQRNKGNFPGRFSGRQFSNSRSEMNVSTLELGDSALYLCASSLGLAGEGHTDTQYFGPGTRLTVL.

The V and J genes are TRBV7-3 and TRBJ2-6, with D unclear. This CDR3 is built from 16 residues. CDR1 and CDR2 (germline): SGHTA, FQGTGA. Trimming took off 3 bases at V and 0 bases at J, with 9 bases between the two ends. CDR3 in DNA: TGTGCCAGCAGCTTGGGCAGCAGCTCTGGGGCCAACGTCCTGACTTTC. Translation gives CASSLGSSSGANVLTF. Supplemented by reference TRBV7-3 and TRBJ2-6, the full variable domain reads GAGVSQTPSNKVTEKGKYVELRCDPISGHTALYWYRQSLGQGPEFLIYFQGTGAADDSGLPNDRFFAVRPEGSVSTLKIQRTERGDSAVYLCASSLGSSSGANVLTFGAGSRLTVL.